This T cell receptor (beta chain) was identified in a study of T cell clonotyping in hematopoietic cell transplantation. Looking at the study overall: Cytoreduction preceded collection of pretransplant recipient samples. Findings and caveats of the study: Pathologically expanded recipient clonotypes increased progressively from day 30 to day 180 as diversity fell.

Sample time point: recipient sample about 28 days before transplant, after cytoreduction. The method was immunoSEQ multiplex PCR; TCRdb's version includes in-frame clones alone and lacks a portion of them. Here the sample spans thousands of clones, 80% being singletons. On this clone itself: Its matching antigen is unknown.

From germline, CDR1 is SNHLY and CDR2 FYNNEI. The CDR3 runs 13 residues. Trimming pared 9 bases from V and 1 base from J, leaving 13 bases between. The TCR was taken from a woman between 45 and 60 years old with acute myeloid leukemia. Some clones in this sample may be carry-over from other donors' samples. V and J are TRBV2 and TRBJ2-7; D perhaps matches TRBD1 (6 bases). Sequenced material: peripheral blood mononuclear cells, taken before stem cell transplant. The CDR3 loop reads CASMGQESYEQYF. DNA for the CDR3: TGTGCCAGTATGGGACAAGAGTCCTACGAGCAGTACTTC.